This T cell receptor (beta chain) was observed in a study of blood T cells in healthy people across ages. A second 7 to 11 cycle PCR used barcoded and J-beta primers. TCRdb fed the 5' RACE reads into MiXCR, producing one record per CDR3 protein. The profile shows 650,000 or so distinct CDR3 sequences, over 40% of them singletons. Per germline, CDR1 LGHDT and CDR2 YNNKEL (reference sequence). V gave up 2 bases and J gave up 11 bases, with 18 bases separating them. This CDR3 is 14 amino acids long. The sequence was obtained from a woman at least 80 years old in good health. The chain uses TRBV3-1 and TRBJ2-5, with D tentatively TRBD2 (6 bases). The sequenced sample consisted of blood. The CDR3 nucleotides read TGTGCCAGCAGCCAACCGAGTAGCGGCAATGAGCAGTACTTC. Its protein is CASSQPSSGNEQYF.